This paragraph reports one T cell receptor (beta chain). This sample was taken from a study of blood T cell repertoires in COVID-19. In the study overall: From the United States, Italy and Spain came samples of acute and convalescent COVID-19.

Germline values: CDR1 SNHLY, CDR2 FYNNEI. This CDR3 spans 15 amino acids. V lost 3 bases, J lost 0 bases, and 11 bases lay in between. Authors' data handling: Counts of nucleated cells, estimated from reference gene primer amplification, were obtained. The repertoire was sequenced with immunoSEQ multiplex PCR; TCRdb's copy has only in-frame clones and lacks some. Clone size and the V and J calls come from that table; the DNA yielded D and trimming. The data show fewer than 150,000 clones, 65% to 85% seen once. This chain connects TRBV2 to TRBJ1-2; D perhaps matches TRBD1 (5 bases). The sequence came from a man aged 45-65 years with acute or convalescent COVID-19. Sequencing was done on a sample of peripheral blood. CDR3 DNA: TGTGCCAGCAGTGACAGGGTATTGTCTAACTATGGCTACACCTTC. Residues: CASSDRVLSNYGYTF.